Following are 12 T cell receptor beta chains from one sample sequenced in a study of blood T cell repertoires in COVID-19. The table came from immunoSEQ multiplex PCR; TCRdb's copy has only in-frame clones and leaves some out. The sample lists approximately 150,000 clones; approximately 88% were seen once. Sequences were obtained from peripheral blood. All receptors derive from a woman in her forties or fifties with acute or convalescent COVID-19.

The chain carries TRBV30 and TRBJ1-3; D might be TRBD1 (5 bases). CDR3 length: 15 residues. Trimming cost V 0 bases and J 2 bases, with 11 bases left between them. CDR1 is GTSNPN and CDR2 is SVGIG in the germline V gene (reference sequence). The DNA of the CDR3 is TGTGCCTGGAGTGTAACCGGGGGGGCTGGAAACACCATATATTTT. Its translation is CAWSVTGGAGNTIYF.

The CDR3 sequence is CASSLDRGSGYTF. In DNA form, the CDR3 reads TGTGCCAGCAGCTTAGACAGGGGCTCAGGCTACACCTTC. The chain has TRBV7-8 and TRBJ1-2; 7 positions agree with TRBD1. V was pared by 1 base and J by 8 bases, with 4 bases of the junction left unmatched. CDR3 length: 13 amino acids. The germline V gene has CDR1 SGHVS and CDR2 FQNEAQ.

J is TRBJ2-4 and V is TRBV5-1, with 8 bases matching TRBD1. Germline CDR1 and CDR2: SGHRS and YFSETQ. J lost 1 base, V lost 1 base, and 13 bases had no gene match. The CDR3 totals 19 residues. The CDR3 sequence is CASSLKTGVLFGAKNIQYF. In DNA form, the CDR3 reads TGCGCCAGCAGCTTGAAGACAGGGGTCCTATTTGGGGCCAAAAACATTCAGTACTTC.

The rearrangement joins TRBV7-2 to TRBJ2-7; TRBD2 agrees at 7 bases. V was clipped by 0 bases and J by 3 bases; unmatched bases: 2. The CDR3 spans 14 residues. The germline CDR1 and CDR2 sequences are SGHTA and FQGNSA. DNA for the CDR3: TGTGCCAGCAGCTTAGCTGGGGGGGGCTACGAGCAGTACTTC. Translated, it gives CASSLAGGGYEQYF.

The chain couples TRBV7-3 to TRBJ1-1, with D unresolved. Germline V gives CDR1 SGHTA, CDR2 FQGTGA. With 0 bases removed from V and 3 bases from J, the gap between germline ends came to 11 bases. The CDR3 loop spans 15 amino acids. The CDR3 reads CASSLTGSLDTEAFF. The CDR3 coding sequence is TGTGCCAGCAGCTTAACGGGCTCTTTGGACACTGAAGCTTTCTTT.

The chain is built from TRBV11-3 and TRBJ2-1; 9 bases align to TRBD2. The ends lost 2 bases at V and 7 bases at J; junction bases unmatched: 12. Looked up from germline, CDR1 is SGHNT and CDR2 is YENEEA. The length of the CDR3 is 17 residues. The CDR3 DNA reads TGTGCCAGCAGCTTACCCCGGGGTAGCGGGAGTAGTAATGAGCAGTTCTTC. Translating it yields CASSLPRGSGSSNEQFF.

V and J are TRBV6-5 and TRBJ2-7; the D gene is possibly TRBD1 (6 bases). The CDR3 sequence is 14 residues long. Trimming stripped 6 bases from V and 2 bases from J, with 14 bases between. CDR1 and CDR2 from the germline V gene are MNHEY and SVGAGI. The CDR3 spells CASRRQGGTYEQYF. The CDR3 nucleotides are TGTGCCAGCAGAAGACAAGGGGGAACCTACGAGCAGTACTTC.

The chain has TRBV10-3 and TRBJ1-4, with D maybe TRBD1 (6 bases). V lost 6 bases, J lost 3 bases, and 14 bases lay in between. CDR1 and CDR2 (germline): ENHRY, SYGVKD. The CDR3 runs to 15 residues. The CDR3 loop is CAISERGGANEKLFF. As DNA, the CDR3 is TGTGCCATCAGCGAAAGAGGGGGGGCTAATGAAAAACTGTTTTTT.

In nucleotides, the CDR3 is TGCGCCAGCAGCCAAGGGGCTAGCGGGGGAGATCTTACGCAGTATTTT. Protein product: CASSQGASGGDLTQYF. The rearrangement joins TRBV4-1 to TRBJ2-3, with 10 bases identical to TRBD2. Germline-derived CDR1 and CDR2 are MGHRA and YSYEKL. The trim removed 1 base at V and 8 bases at J, leaving 9 bases unmatched. The CDR3 has 16 residues.

As concerns this clone: Other nucleotide sequences from this sample produce the same CDR3. The V and J genes are TRBV11-2 and TRBJ1-1, with no clear D. V lost 0 bases and J lost 1, with 3 bases in between. This CDR3 contains 13 residues. The germline V gene has CDR1 SGHAT and CDR2 FQNNGV. The CDR3 nucleotides are TGTGCCAGCAGCTTAGAGCGGAACACTGAAGCTTTCTTT. Protein sequence: CASSLERNTEAFF.

The rearrangement joins TRBV7-2 to TRBJ2-7; possible D gene TRBD1, 6 bases. Trimming took 1 base from V and 7 from J, leaving 11 bases between them. The CDR3 covers 13 residues. From germline, CDR1 is SGHTA and CDR2 FQGNSA. CDR3 nucleotide sequence: TGTGCCAGCAGCTTAGGGGGGCTCGTTGAGCAGTACTTC. This gives the protein CASSLGGLVEQYF. Based on the CDR3 plus reference TRBV7-2 and TRBJ2-7, the full variable domain is GAGVSQSPSNKVTEKGKDVELRCDPISGHTALYWYRQSLGQGLEFLIYFQGNSAPDKSGLPSDRFSAERTGGSVSTLTIQRTQQEDSAVYLCASSLGGLVEQYFGPGTRLTVT.

The V call is TRBV2, the J call TRBJ2-5; D perhaps matches TRBD2 (5 bases). The CDR3 spans 14 residues. Germline assignment: CDR1 SNHLY and CDR2 FYNNEI. V was pared by 1 base and J by 4 bases, with 10 bases between. The CDR3: CASSEVEAGETQYF. CDR3 sequence (DNA): TGTGCCAGCAGTGAAGTGGAGGCGGGAGAGACCCAGTACTTC.